This T cell receptor beta chain was documented in a study of blood T cell repertoires in COVID-19. For the study at large: The United States, Italy and Spain were the sources of the acute and convalescent COVID-19 samples. Sample material is recorded as cDNA or gDNA derived from T cells, B-cell-depleted T cells, or PBMCs.

CDR1 LNHDA and CDR2 SQIVND come from the germline V gene (reference sequence). V dropped 5 bases and J dropped 2 bases, with 13 bases sitting between them. This CDR3 contains 15 residues. Study processing details: Amplification of reference gene primers was used by the study to estimate nucleated cell counts. Profiling relied on immunoSEQ multiplex PCR, and the TCRdb table lists in-frame clones only, not all of them. That table supplies the V and J calls and clone size; D and trimming were determined from the DNA. The sample lists 110,000 or so clones; about 84% were seen once. This chain connects TRBV19 to TRBJ1-5; D is ambiguous. This TCR was recovered from a man between 60 and 75 years old with acute or convalescent COVID-19. Material: peripheral blood. The CDR3 DNA sequence: TGTGCCAGTAGTGCGGGAATAAGCGGCAATCAGCCCCAGCATTTT. Protein sequence: CASSAGISGNQPQHF.